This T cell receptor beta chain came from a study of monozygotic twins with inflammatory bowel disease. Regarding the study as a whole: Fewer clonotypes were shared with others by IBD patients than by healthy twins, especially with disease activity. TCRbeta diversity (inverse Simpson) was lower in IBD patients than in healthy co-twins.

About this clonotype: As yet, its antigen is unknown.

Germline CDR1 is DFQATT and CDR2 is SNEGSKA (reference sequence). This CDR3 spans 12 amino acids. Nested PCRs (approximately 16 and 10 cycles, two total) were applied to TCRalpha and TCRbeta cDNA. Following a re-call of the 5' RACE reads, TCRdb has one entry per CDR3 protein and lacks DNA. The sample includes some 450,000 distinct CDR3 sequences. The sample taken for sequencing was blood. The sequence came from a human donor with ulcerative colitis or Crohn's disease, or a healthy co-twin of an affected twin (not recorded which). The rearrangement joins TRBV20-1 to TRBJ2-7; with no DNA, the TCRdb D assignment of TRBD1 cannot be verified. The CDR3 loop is CSAGQNPYEQYF.